This is a list of T cell receptor beta chains from one sample in a study of cytomegalovirus exposure and HLA in healthy donors. Repertoires were generated with immunoSEQ multiplex PCR, while TCRdb's copy carries only in-frame clones and drops some. Of about 110,000 clones in the sample, roughly 69% were seen once. Sequences were obtained from PBMCs. The receptors stem from a man between 45 and 60 years old in good health and CMV-seropositive. Each CDR3 is given with its conserved first and last residue. Fields, in order: CDR3 length, V gene, J gene, CDR3 protein.

16	TRBV4-1	TRBJ2-2	CASSPRQGLNTGELFF
16	TRBV4-2	TRBJ2-2	CASSLRTGIITGELFF
14	TRBV2	TRBJ1-6	CASSEMKGASPLHF
17	TRBV7-3	TRBJ1-5	CASSSSGTGLSNQPQHF
16	TRBV12-5	TRBJ2-3	CASGLGQTPSTDTQYF
15	TRBV5-1	TRBJ2-7	CASSFFVGGPYEQYF
15	TRBV10-3	TRBJ1-1	CAISDSRGGGTEAFF
12	TRBV5-4	TRBJ2-7	CATRQGTYEQYF
11	TRBV7-2	TRBJ2-1	CASSAVLEQFF
15	TRBV6-5	TRBJ1-4	CASSVGGIGVEKLFF
16	TRBV19	TRBJ1-5	CASKLGNFGVNQPQHF
13	TRBV9	TRBJ2-3	CASSASGGDTQYF
14	TRBV9	TRBJ2-7	CASSATGLSYEQYF
15	TRBV5-6	TRBJ1-2	CASSFPDGANYGYTF
14	TRBV7-9	TRBJ2-1	CASSSWVRNNEQFF
15	TRBV6-5	TRBJ1-1	CASSKGDRGYTEAFF
16	TRBV28	TRBJ2-1	CASTSGGRISYNEQFF
19	TRBV10-3	TRBJ1-3	CAISETGQRGLGSGNTIYF
15	TRBV7-3	TRBJ2-5	CASSFSGGTGETQYF
13	TRBV5-1	TRBJ1-1	CASSPTDNTEAFF
15	TRBV7-9	TRBJ2-1	CASYSSGSFYNEQFF
15	TRBV7-9	TRBJ2-2	CASSAWDWYTGELFF
15	TRBV10-3	TRBJ1-2	CAISEPDRGEDGYTF
16	TRBV9	TRBJ2-1	CASSAWTSGNYNEQFF
19	TRBV4-2	TRBJ2-3	CASSQEGLLGSGGADTQYF
15	TRBV5-4	TRBJ1-2	CASSLTAGANYGYTF
16	TRBV5-1	TRBJ1-1	CASSLVPQGPNTEAFF
16	TRBV27	TRBJ1-4	CASSPLRQGRNEKLFF